This section outlines one T cell receptor (beta chain) sequence together with its context. Its antigen is not identified. This specimen includes other DNA sequences encoding the same CDR3. This specimen belongs to a study of lymphopenia after photon versus proton radiotherapy. Study-wide results and limits: After the lymphocyte nadir, photon-treated repertoires showed oligoclonal expansion, especially of CD8+ Temra cells. Proton therapy kept repertoires fairly stable, unlike photons, which gained effector/memory cells.

The CDR3 is made up of 15 amino acids. The ends were cut back, 6 bases at V and 0 bases at J, with 12 bases in the middle. Germline V gene sequence: CDR1 LNHDA, CDR2 SQIVND (reference sequence). Only in-frame clones appear in the TCRdb table, and some are missing; sequencing was by immunoSEQ multiplex PCR. The table has 77,000 or so clones, about four fifths seen once. This specimen consisted of peripheral blood, obtained from a patient treated with proton-based radiotherapy. This clonotype was sampled from a man between 60 and 75 years old with pancreatic cancer. This chain connects TRBV19 to TRBJ1-5, with D uncertain. CDR3 in DNA: TGTGCCAGTAGCAGGACCCCCCGTAGCAATCAGCCCCAGCATTTT. Protein sequence: CASSRTPRSNQPQHF.